What follows are 8 T cell receptor beta chains derived from one specimen sequenced in a study of T-cell reconstitution after alpha-beta-depleted transplantation in children. As it was prepared, the TCRbeta library received unique molecular identifiers. Each CDR3 protein is one row after TCRdb ran MiXCR on the PCR reads. The sample lists 600,000 to 800,000 distinct CDR3 sequences, around 14% occurring once. The sequences come from PBMCs, collected before TCRalphabeta/CD19-depleted stem cell transplant. The receptors stem from a girl aged 2 to 10 with congenital amegakaryocytic thrombocytopenia, due to receive a stem cell transplant.

The table lists this clonotype with many counts. The chain carries TRBV29-1 and TRBJ2-7; 10 nucleotides agree with TRBD1. Germline V gene sequence: CDR1 SQVTM, CDR2 ANQGSEA. The CDR3 sequence is 12 residues long. Unmatched junction bases numbered 4, after V lost 7 bases and J lost 4 bases. CDR3 protein: CSAQGQGYEQYF. The CDR3 nucleotides are TGCAGCGCCCAGGGACAGGGGTACGAGCAGTACTTC.

In regard to this clonotype: A much larger clone differs from this one at a single base, so this may be a read error. The chain joins TRBV12-3 or TRBV12-4 to TRBJ2-3; 8 bases match TRBD2. The CDR3 totals 14 residues. In DNA form, the CDR3 reads TGTGTCAGCAGTTTCAGCGGGAGTTCAGATACGCAGTATTTT. Translating gives CVSSFSGSSDTQYF.

The chain carries TRBV10-3 and TRBJ2-2; no clear D. This CDR3 spans 13 amino acids. Trimming removed 10 bases at V and 2 bases at J, with 11 bases between. The germline V gene encodes CDR1 ENHRY and CDR2 SYGVKD. Written as DNA, the CDR3 is TGTGCCACAGGATCTCAAAACACCGGGGAGCTGTTTTTT. This codes for CATGSQNTGELFF.

The chain carries TRBV5-5 and TRBJ1-2; TRBD1 is a possible D gene (5 bases). The CDR3 totals 14 residues. V lost 2 bases, J lost 7 bases, and 15 bases lay in between. Germline loops: CDR1 SGHKS, CDR2 YYEKEE (reference sequence). The CDR3 here is CASSLGARVCGYTF. For the CDR3, the DNA is TGTGCCAGCAGCTTAGGCGCCAGGGTGTGTGGCTACACCTTC. Based on the CDR3 plus reference TRBV5-5 and TRBJ1-2, the full variable domain is DAGVTQSPTHLIKTRGQQVTLRCSPISGHKSVSWYQQVLGQGPQFIFQYYEKEERGRGNFPDRFSARQFPNYSSELNVNALLLGDSALYLCASSLGARVCGYTFGSGTRLTVV.

This clonotype was observed a few times. V usage is TRBV5-1 and J usage is TRBJ2-1; D gene unclear. This CDR3 spans 15 amino acids. V was shortened by 7 bases and J by 6 bases, with 20 bases between the two germline ends. The germline gives CDR1 SGHRS, CDR2 YFSETQ. The CDR3 is CASSFGDTRVNEQFF. The CDR3 DNA reads TGCGCCAGCTCTTTTGGGGATACAAGGGTCAATGAGCAGTTCTTC.

Many counts were recorded for this clonotype. The chain has TRBV5-1 and TRBJ1-1; 7 nucleotides match TRBD1. This CDR3 has 17 amino acids. CDR1 and CDR2 from the germline V gene are SGHRS and YFSETQ. The V gene end was trimmed by 0 bases and the J gene end by 5 bases; junction bases not matched to a gene: 13. CDR3: CASSLADRPPGGTEAFF. For the CDR3, the DNA is TGCGCCAGCAGCTTGGCGGACAGGCCTCCCGGGGGGACTGAAGCTTTCTTT. The full variable domain, with the rest looked up from reference TRBV5-1 and TRBJ1-1, is KAGVTQTPRYLIKTRGQQVTLSCSPISGHRSVSWYQQTPGQGLQFLFEYFSETQRNKGNFPGRFSGRQFSNSRSEMNVSTLELGDSALYLCASSLADRPPGGTEAFFGQGTRLTVV.

Only a few counts were recorded for this clonotype. The V and J genes are TRBV5-1 and TRBJ2-1, with 7 bases that match TRBD2. CDR1 and CDR2 from the germline V gene are SGHRS and YFSETQ. CDR3 size: 17 residues. The V and J ends lost 4 bases and 5 bases, in that order; junction bases with no gene match: 15. The CDR3: CASSITSGGTPNNEQFF. DNA of the CDR3: TGCGCCAGCAGCATAACCTCCGGGGGGACTCCCAACAATGAGCAGTTCTTC.

The rearrangement joins TRBV4-1 to TRBJ2-7; TRBD2 aligns across 9 bases. The CDR3 is 16 amino acids. The germline V gene has CDR1 MGHRA and CDR2 YSYEKL. With 0 bases clipped from V and 5 bases from J, the junction kept 8 bases outside the gene matches. Written as DNA, the CDR3 is TGCGCCAGCAGCCAAGAAGCAGGACTAGCGTTCCACGAGCAGTACTTC. It is translated as CASSQEAGLAFHEQYF.